These 22 T cell receptor beta chains originate from one sample sequenced in a study of Graves' ophthalmopathy and Graves' hyperthyroidism (dated by TCRdb to between 2018 and 2020). The sample was run on an Illumina HiSeq 2000. TCR beta CDR3 regions were amplified from RNA transcripts for repertoire sequencing. HTBI primers and the Qiagen OneStep RT-PCR kit were used in a first-round RT-PCR, which was followed by a second-round multiplex PCR, size selection and purification. TCRdb cleaned the public reads at Q25 with fastp, built clones with MiXCR and kept in-frame beta chains. Rows with a matching CDR3 protein are joined into one entry that keeps the most common DNA and genes. The sample contains around 600,000 distinct CDR3 sequences, about 41% of them found a single time. Over 2.5% of the sample belongs to the ten largest clones. Sample: peripheral blood. These receptors all come from an adult man with Graves' ophthalmopathy.

The DNA for the CDR3 is TGTGCCAGTAGGGAGACGGTGCAAGAGACCCAGTACTTC. Translation: CASRETVQETQYF. V usage is TRBV7-9 and J usage is TRBJ2-5; D may be TRBD2 (5 bases). Germline CDR1 and CDR2: SEHNR and FQNEAQ (reference sequence). The V end was cut by 9 bases, the J end by 2 bases, with 13 bases between. There are 13 residues in the CDR3.

At least ten counts were recorded for this clonotype. The chain combines TRBV7-9 with TRBJ1-4, with TRBD1 matching over 9 bases. Germline trimming cut 8 bases from V and 10 bases from J; bases unmatched to any gene: 11. From germline, CDR1 is SEHNR and CDR2 FQNEAQ (reference sequence). This CDR3 is built from 14 residues. CDR3 amino acids: CASALNRGPRKLFF. The CDR3 nucleotides read TGTGCCAGCGCATTAAACAGGGGGCCTCGAAAACTGTTTTTT.

This chain uses TRBV11-2 with TRBJ1-1; D is perhaps TRBD1 (5 bases). This CDR3 is built from 17 residues. Trimming took 1 base from V and 0 from J, leaving 15 bases between them. The germline V gene encodes CDR1 SGHAT and CDR2 FQNNGV. The CDR3 region has the DNA TGTGCCAGCAGCTTAGTCGGGCAGGGTGGGATGAACACTGAAGCTTTCTTT. This gives the protein CASSLVGQGGMNTEAFF.

J is TRBJ2-7 and V is TRBV7-9; TRBD2 matches at 11 bases. Germline CDR1 and CDR2: SEHNR and FQNEAQ (reference sequence). This CDR3 is built from 16 residues. J gave up 4 bases and V 2 bases, and 7 bases lay outside the gene matches. As DNA, the CDR3 is TGTGCCAGCAGCTTAACCTCTAGCGGGGGGTCGTACGAGCAGTACTTC. Encoded protein: CASSLTSSGGSYEQYF.

In its sample, this clonotype was seen many times. The CDR3 loop reads CASSEGRQETQYF. The CDR3 DNA reads as TGTGCCAGCAGCGAGGGACGTCAAGAGACCCAGTACTTC. The V call is TRBV9, the J call TRBJ2-5, with D perhaps matching TRBD1 or TRBD2 (5 bases each). The V end was cut by 3 bases, the J end by 2 bases, with 8 bases between. This CDR3 spans 13 amino acids. CDR1 is SGDLS, CDR2 YYNGEE, per germline.

The chain links TRBV11-2 to TRBJ1-2; D call uncertain. Per the germline V gene, CDR1 is SGHAT and CDR2 is FQNNGV. The ends were cut back, 11 bases at V and 1 base at J, with 14 bases in the middle. The CDR3 contains 13 residues. CDR3 region: CAWSPDGNYGYTF. CDR3 bases: TGTGCCTGGAGCCCGGACGGTAACTATGGCTACACCTTC.

This clonotype was detected many times. The chain combines TRBV12-3 or TRBV12-4 with TRBJ1-5, with no clear D. The V end was cut by 1 base, the J end by 5 bases, with 6 bases between. The length of the CDR3 is 13 residues. The CDR3 spells CASSLGHYQPQHF. In DNA, the CDR3 is TGTGCCAGCAGTTTAGGGCACTATCAGCCCCAGCATTTT.

This clonotype was detected ten times or more. The gene calls are TRBV6-5 and TRBJ1-4; TRBD1 agrees at 10 bases. This CDR3 contains 14 residues. J was trimmed by 8 bases and V by 7 bases; bases with no gene match: 7. Germline V gene data show CDR1 as MNHEY and CDR2 as SVGAGI. CDR3 sequence: CASTVGQGEEKLFF. In nucleotides, the CDR3 is TGTGCCAGCACCGTCGGACAGGGGGAAGAAAAACTGTTTTTT.

The gene calls are TRBV7-2 and TRBJ2-7; TRBD2 might be the D (6 bases). The germline gives CDR1 SGHTA, CDR2 FQGNSA. The CDR3 contains 14 residues. Trimming stripped 5 bases from V and 0 bases from J, with 11 bases between. CDR3 coding DNA: TGTGCCAGCAGCACTAGCAGGAGCTCCTACGAGCAGTACTTC. Its protein product is CASSTSRSSYEQYF.

This chain uses TRBV27 with TRBJ2-7, with 7 bases matching TRBD1. The CDR3 is 15 amino acids. V dropped 2 bases and J dropped 0; count of bases not matched to a gene: 4. Germline V gene lookup returns CDR1 MNHEY and CDR2 SMNVEV (reference sequence). The CDR3 bases are TGTGCCAGCAGTTTAACCGGGACAGTCTCCTACGAGCAGTACTTC. It codes for CASSLTGTVSYEQYF.

The chain employs TRBV2 and TRBJ1-1; possible D gene TRBD1, 6 bases. CDR1 and CDR2 (germline): SNHLY, FYNNEI. Between the trimmed V and J ends, which lost 6 bases and 7 bases, there was a span of 9 bases. This CDR3 has 11 residues. The CDR3 nucleotides read TGTGCCAGCAGGCTGGACAGTGAAGCTTTCTTT. This translates into CASRLDSEAFF.

Many counts were recorded for this clonotype. This sequence joins TRBV29-1 and TRBJ2-2, with D possibly being TRBD2 (6 bases). V lost 3 bases to trimming and J lost 2 bases, with 13 bases between them. Germline lookup yields CDR1 SQVTM and CDR2 ANQGSEA. This CDR3 is built from 15 residues. The CDR3 DNA reads as TGCAGCGTTGATTCCGGGGGTAGTAACACCGGGGAGCTGTTTTTT. It encodes CSVDSGGSNTGELFF.

The chain couples TRBV10-3 to TRBJ1-2; tentatively, D is TRBD1 (6 bases). The CDR3 sequence is 13 residues long. The V gene's germline CDR1 is ENHRY and CDR2 SYGVKD. The V and J ends lost 7 bases and 2 bases respectively, with 11 bases between them. CDR3 sequence: CAITPGQNYGYTF. The CDR3 DNA reads TGTGCCATCACTCCCGGACAGAACTATGGCTACACCTTC.

This clonotype was seen repeatedly, ten times or more. The rearrangement uses TRBV7-9 and TRBJ2-7; D tentatively fits TRBD1 or TRBD2 (5 bases each). CDR1 is SEHNR, CDR2 FQNEAQ, per germline (reference sequence). The CDR3 has 15 amino acids. V lost 2 bases and J 0 bases, leaving 11 bases between the germline ends. CDR3 amino acids: CASSLPGRSSYEQYF. Written as DNA, the CDR3 is TGTGCCAGCAGCTTACCGGGACGCTCCTCCTACGAGCAGTACTTC.

The rearrangement uses TRBV14 and TRBJ2-6; 8 nucleotides match TRBD1. This CDR3 region has 13 residues. V was pared by 5 bases and J by 10 bases, with 4 bases of the junction left unmatched. From germline, CDR1 is SGHDN and CDR2 FVKESK. The CDR3 DNA reads TGTGCCAGCAGCTGGACAGGGAATAACGTCCTGACTTTC. It is translated as CASSWTGNNVLTF.

About this clonotype itself: A single base separates this from a much larger clone, so it may be a read error. The V and J genes are TRBV29-1 and TRBJ1-4; the D is unclear. Germline V gene data show CDR1 as SQVTM and CDR2 as ANQGSEA. The CDR3 loop spans 11 amino acids. CDR3 amino acids: CSAELGRKLFF. CDR3 DNA sequence: TGCAGCGCTGAACTTGGCCGAAAACTGTTTTTT.

This clonotype was detected ten times or more. The J gene is TRBJ1-2, the V gene TRBV9; a weak D match, TRBD1 (5 bases). The CDR3 has 15 amino acids. Deletions cut 0 bases from V and 4 bases from J, with 13 bases between. The germline gives CDR1 SGDLS, CDR2 YYNGEE. The CDR3, as DNA: TGTGCCAGCAGCGTAGACAATCAGGGTCTCTATGGCTACACCTTC. Its translation: CASSVDNQGLYGYTF.

The chain is built from TRBV20-1 and TRBJ1-2; D is undetermined. This CDR3 is built from 15 residues. CDR1 and CDR2 (germline): DFQATT, SNEGSKA (reference sequence). Trimming left V 4 bases short and J 0 bases short, with 15 bases between. Here the CDR3 DNA reads TGCAGTGCTACGGACGGATCCTACACTAACTATGGCTACACCTTC. Amino acids: CSATDGSYTNYGYTF.

This clonotype has ten or more counts. This chain connects TRBV20-1 to TRBJ1-4; D possibly corresponds to TRBD1 (5 bases). The CDR3 runs 15 residues. The ends were cut back, 5 bases at V and 5 bases at J, with 18 bases in the middle. Germline CDR1 DFQATT, CDR2 SNEGSKA (reference sequence). The CDR3 nucleotides are TGCAGTGCTCCCCCGAGTTGGGGGGAGAATGAAAAACTGTTTTTT. It translates to CSAPPSWGENEKLFF.

This clonotype showed up many times. This sequence joins TRBV19 and TRBJ1-5; D may be TRBD1 (6 bases). There are 14 residues in the CDR3. V dropped 5 bases and J dropped 4 bases, with 12 bases sitting between them. The germline V gene encodes CDR1 LNHDA and CDR2 SQIVND (reference sequence). The CDR3 region is CASSAGQFNQPQHF. In nucleotides, the CDR3 is TGTGCCAGTAGTGCCGGACAGTTTAATCAGCCCCAGCATTTT.

The rearrangement uses TRBV7-8 and TRBJ1-5, with TRBD1 identical over 8 bases. CDR1 is SGHVS and CDR2 is FQNEAQ in the germline V gene. J lost 4 bases, V lost 7 bases, and 6 bases had no gene match. The CDR3 covers 14 residues. CDR3 in amino acids: CASTPGQVNQPQHF. DNA of the CDR3: TGTGCCAGCACCCCGGGACAGGTTAATCAGCCCCAGCATTTT.

This clonotype was recorded many times. V gene TRBV7-9 combines with J gene TRBJ1-1; 8 bases line up with TRBD1. CDR1 SEHNR and CDR2 FQNEAQ come from the germline V gene (reference sequence). The ends lost 5 bases at V and 3 bases at J; junction bases unmatched: 5. This CDR3 spans 14 amino acids. The CDR3: CASSIPTGDTEAFF. The CDR3 DNA follows: TGTGCCAGCAGCATACCGACAGGGGACACTGAAGCTTTCTTT.